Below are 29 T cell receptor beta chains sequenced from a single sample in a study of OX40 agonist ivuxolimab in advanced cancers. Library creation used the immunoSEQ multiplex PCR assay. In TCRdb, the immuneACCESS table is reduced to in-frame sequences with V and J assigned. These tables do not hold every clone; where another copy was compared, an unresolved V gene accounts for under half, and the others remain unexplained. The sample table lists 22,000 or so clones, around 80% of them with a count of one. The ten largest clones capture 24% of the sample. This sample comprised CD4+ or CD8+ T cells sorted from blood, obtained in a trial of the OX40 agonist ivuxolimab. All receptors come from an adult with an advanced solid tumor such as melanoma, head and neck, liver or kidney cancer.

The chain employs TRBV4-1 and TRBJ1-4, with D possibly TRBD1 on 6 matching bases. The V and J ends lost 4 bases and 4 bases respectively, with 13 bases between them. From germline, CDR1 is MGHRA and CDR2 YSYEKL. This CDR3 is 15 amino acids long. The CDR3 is CASSLTDSYNEKLFF. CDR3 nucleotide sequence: TGCGCCAGCAGCCTAACGGACAGCTATAATGAAAAACTGTTTTTT.

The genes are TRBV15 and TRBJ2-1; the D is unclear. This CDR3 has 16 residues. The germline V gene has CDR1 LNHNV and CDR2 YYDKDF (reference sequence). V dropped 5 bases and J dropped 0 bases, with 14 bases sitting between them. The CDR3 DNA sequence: TGTGCCACCAGCGGCCCCGAGCTGAGCTCCTACAATGAGCAGTTCTTC. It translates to CATSGPELSSYNEQFF. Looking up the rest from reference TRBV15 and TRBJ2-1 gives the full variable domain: DAMVIQNPRYQVTQFGKPVTLSCSQTLNHNVMYWYQQKSSQAPKLLFHYYDKDFNNEADTPDNFQSRRPNTSFCFLDIRSPGLGDTAMYLCATSGPELSSYNEQFFGPGTRLTVL.

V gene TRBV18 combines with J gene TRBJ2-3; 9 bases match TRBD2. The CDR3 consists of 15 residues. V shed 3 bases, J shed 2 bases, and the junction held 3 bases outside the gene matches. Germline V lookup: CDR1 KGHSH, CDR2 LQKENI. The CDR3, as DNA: TGTGCCAGCTCACCGACTAGCGGTTACACAGATACGCAGTATTTT. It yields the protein CASSPTSGYTDTQYF.

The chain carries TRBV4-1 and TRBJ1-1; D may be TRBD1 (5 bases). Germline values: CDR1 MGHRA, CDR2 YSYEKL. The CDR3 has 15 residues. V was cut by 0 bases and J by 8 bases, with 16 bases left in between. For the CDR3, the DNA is TGCGCCAGCAGCCAAGATCAGTGGGGCCAGTTGGAAGCTTTCTTT. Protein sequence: CASSQDQWGQLEAFF.

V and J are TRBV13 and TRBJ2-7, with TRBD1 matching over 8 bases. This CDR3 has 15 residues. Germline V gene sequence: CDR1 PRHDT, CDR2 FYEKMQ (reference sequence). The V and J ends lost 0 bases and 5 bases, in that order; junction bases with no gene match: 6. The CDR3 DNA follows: TGTGCCAGCAGCTTAGGCCTGACAGGGGCCAACGAGCAGTACTTC. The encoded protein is CASSLGLTGANEQYF.

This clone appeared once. As DNA, the CDR3 is TGTGCCAGCAGTGAAGCCGGAATTGCTAACTATGGCTACACCTTC. Its protein product is CASSEAGIANYGYTF. The V call is TRBV6-1, the J call TRBJ1-2; D is unclear. This CDR3 region has 15 residues. Germline CDR1 MNHNS, CDR2 SASEGT. Between the trimmed V and J ends, which lost 0 bases and 0 bases, there was a span of 8 bases.

The CDR3 bases are TGTGCCAGCAGTTACTTCGGGGAAGGACGAAAGACCCAGTACTTC. Protein sequence: CASSYFGEGRKTQYF. The gene calls are TRBV6-5 and TRBJ2-5; D perhaps matches TRBD2 (5 bases). The CDR3 length is 15 residues. Per germline, CDR1 MNHEY and CDR2 SVGAGI. V lost 1 base and J lost 6, with 15 bases in between.

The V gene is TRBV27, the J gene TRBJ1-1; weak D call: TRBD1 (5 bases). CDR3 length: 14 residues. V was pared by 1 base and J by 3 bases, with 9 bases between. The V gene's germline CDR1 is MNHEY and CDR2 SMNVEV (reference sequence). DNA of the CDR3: TGTGCCAGCAGTTTATTCAGGGCGGACACTGAAGCTTTCTTT. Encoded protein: CASSLFRADTEAFF.

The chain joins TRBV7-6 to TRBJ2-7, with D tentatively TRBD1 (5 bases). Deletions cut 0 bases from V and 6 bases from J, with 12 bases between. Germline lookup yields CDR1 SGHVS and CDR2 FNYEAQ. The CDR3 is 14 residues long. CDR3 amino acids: CASSLAVAGLEQYF. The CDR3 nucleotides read TGTGCCAGCAGCTTAGCGGTCGCAGGGCTCGAGCAGTACTTC.

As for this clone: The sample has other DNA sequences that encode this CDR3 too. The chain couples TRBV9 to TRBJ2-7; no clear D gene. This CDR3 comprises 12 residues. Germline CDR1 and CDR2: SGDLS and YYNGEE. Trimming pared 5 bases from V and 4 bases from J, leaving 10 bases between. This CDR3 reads CASSGDGYEQYF. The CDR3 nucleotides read TGTGCCAGCAGTGGCGATGGATACGAGCAGTACTTC.

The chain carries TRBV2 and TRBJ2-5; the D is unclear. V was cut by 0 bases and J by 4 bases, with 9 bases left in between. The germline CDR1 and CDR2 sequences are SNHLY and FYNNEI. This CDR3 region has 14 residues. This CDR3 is CASSEADSRETQYF. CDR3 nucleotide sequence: TGTGCCAGCAGTGAAGCGGATAGCAGAGAGACCCAGTACTTC.

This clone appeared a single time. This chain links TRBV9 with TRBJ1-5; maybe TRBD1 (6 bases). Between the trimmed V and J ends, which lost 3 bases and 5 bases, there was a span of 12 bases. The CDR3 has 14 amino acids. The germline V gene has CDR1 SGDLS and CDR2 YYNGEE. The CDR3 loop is CASSGGGAHQPQHF. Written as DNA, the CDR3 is TGTGCCAGCAGCGGAGGGGGGGCCCATCAGCCCCAGCATTTT.

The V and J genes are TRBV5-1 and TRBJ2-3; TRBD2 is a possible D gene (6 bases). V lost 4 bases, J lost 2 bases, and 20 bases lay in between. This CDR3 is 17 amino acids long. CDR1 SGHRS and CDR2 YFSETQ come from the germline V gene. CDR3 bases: TGCGCCAGCAGCGCTGCGGAAGCGGGCCTAAACACAGATACGCAGTATTTT. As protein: CASSAAEAGLNTDTQYF.

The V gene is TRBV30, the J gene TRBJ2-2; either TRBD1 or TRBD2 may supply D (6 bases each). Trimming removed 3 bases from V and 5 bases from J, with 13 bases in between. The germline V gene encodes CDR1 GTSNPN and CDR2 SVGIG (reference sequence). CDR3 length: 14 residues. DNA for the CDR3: TGTGCCTGGAGCCAGGGGACTCCAACCGGGGAGCTGTTTTTT. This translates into CAWSQGTPTGELFF.

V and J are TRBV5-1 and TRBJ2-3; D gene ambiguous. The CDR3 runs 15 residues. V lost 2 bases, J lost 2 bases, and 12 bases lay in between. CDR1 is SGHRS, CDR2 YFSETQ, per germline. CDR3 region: CASSLIGTATDTQYF. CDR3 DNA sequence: TGCGCCAGCAGCTTAATAGGTACGGCCACAGATACGCAGTATTTT.

Written as DNA, the CDR3 is TGCGCCAGCAGCTTGGGGCAAGAGACCCAGTACTTC. It is translated as CASSLGQETQYF. The chain links TRBV5-1 to TRBJ2-5, with D hard to call. Germline CDR1 and CDR2: SGHRS and YFSETQ. The V gene lost 0 bases and the J gene lost 2 bases, with 2 bases spanning the gap. The CDR3 loop spans 12 amino acids.

The CDR3 sequence is CASSPGTSGGSTYNEQFF. The CDR3 bases are TGTGCCAGCAGCCCGGGGACTAGCGGGGGGTCCACCTACAATGAGCAGTTCTTC. V is TRBV7-9 and J is TRBJ2-1; 15 bases map to TRBD2. There are 18 residues in the CDR3. The germline V gene encodes CDR1 SEHNR and CDR2 FQNEAQ (reference sequence). Trimming removed 5 bases from V and 2 bases from J; junction bases left unmatched: 7.

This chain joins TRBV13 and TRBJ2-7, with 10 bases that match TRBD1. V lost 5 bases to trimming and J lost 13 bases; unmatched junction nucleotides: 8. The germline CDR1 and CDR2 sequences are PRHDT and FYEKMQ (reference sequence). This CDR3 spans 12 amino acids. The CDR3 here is CASSRGTGVIYF. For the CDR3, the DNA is TGTGCCAGCAGCCGCGGGACAGGGGTTATCTACTTC. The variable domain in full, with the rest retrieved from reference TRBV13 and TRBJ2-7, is AAGVIQSPRHLIKEKRETATLKCYPIPRHDTVYWYQQGPGQDPQFLISFYEKMQSDKGSIPDRFSAQQFSDYHSELNMSSLELGDSALYFCASSRGTGVIYFGPGTRLTVT.

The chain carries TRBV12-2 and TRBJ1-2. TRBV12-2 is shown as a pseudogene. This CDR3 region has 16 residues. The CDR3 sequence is CASRLASRDLNYGYTF. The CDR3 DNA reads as TGTGCAAGTCGCTTAGCCTCCCGGGACCTAAACTATGGCTACACCTTC.

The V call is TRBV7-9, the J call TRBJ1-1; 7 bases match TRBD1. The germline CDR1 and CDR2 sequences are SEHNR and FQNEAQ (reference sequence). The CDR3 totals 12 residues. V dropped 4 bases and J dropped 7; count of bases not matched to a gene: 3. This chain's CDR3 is CASSSTGFEAFF. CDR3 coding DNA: TGTGCCAGCAGCTCGACAGGGTTTGAAGCTTTCTTT.

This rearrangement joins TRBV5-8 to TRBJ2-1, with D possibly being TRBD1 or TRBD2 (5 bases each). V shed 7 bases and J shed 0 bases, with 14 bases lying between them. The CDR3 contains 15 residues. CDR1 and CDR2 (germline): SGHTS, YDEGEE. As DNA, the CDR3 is TGTGCCAGCTGCCCGGGACCCAGCTCCTACAATGAGCAGTTCTTC. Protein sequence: CASCPGPSSYNEQFF.

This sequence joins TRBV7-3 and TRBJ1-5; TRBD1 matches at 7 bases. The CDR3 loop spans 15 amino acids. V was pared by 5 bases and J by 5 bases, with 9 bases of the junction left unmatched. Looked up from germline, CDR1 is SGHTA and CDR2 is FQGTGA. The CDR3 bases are TGTGCCAGCAGCCATAACAGGGGAGGGGATCAGCCCCAGCATTTT. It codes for CASSHNRGGDQPQHF.

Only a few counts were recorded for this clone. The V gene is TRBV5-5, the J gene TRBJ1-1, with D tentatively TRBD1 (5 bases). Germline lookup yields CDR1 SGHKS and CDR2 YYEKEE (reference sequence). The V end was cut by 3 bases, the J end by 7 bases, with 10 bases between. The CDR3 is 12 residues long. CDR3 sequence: CASSSDSNEAFF. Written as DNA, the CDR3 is TGTGCCAGCAGCTCAGACAGTAATGAAGCTTTCTTT.

CDR3 coding DNA: TGTGCCAGCAGCCAAGACAGGGGGCGCACCCAGCCCCAGCATTTT. It codes for CASSQDRGRTQPQHF. This rearrangement joins TRBV9 to TRBJ1-5, with 10 bases identical to TRBD1. The trim removed 4 bases at V and 7 bases at J, leaving 8 bases unmatched. Per germline, CDR1 SGDLS and CDR2 YYNGEE. The CDR3 length is 15 residues.

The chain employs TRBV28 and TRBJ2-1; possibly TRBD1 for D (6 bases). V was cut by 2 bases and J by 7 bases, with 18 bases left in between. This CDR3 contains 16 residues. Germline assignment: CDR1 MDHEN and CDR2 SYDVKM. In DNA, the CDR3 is TGTGCCAGCAGTTTAGGGGGCCAGGGAGAGGGTAATGAGCAGTTCTTC. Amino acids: CASSLGGQGEGNEQFF.

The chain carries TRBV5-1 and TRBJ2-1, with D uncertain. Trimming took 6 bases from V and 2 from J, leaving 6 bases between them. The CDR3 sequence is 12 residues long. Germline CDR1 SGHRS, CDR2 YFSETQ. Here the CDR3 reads CASTSAYNEQFF. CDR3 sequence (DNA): TGCGCCAGCACGTCCGCCTACAATGAGCAGTTCTTC.

The CDR3 region is CASSLPGTGKSGEQYF. The CDR3 nucleotides read TGTGCCAGCAGCTTACCCGGGACAGGGAAATCGGGGGAGCAGTACTTC. The chain combines TRBV5-6 with TRBJ2-7; 9 bases are a match to TRBD1. V lost 2 bases to trimming and J lost 7 bases; unmatched junction nucleotides: 13. Per the germline V gene, CDR1 is SGHDT and CDR2 is YYEEEE. This CDR3 contains 16 residues.

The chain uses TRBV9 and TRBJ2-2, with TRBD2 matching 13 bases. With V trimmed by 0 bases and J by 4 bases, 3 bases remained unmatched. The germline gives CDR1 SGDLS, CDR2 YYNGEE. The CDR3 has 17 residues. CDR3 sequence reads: CASSVGLAGGGTGELFF. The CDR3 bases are TGTGCCAGCAGCGTAGGACTAGCGGGGGGCGGCACCGGGGAGCTGTTTTTT. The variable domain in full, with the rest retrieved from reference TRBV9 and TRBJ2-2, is DSGVTQTPKHLITATGQRVTLRCSPRSGDLSVYWYQQSLDQGLQFLIQYYNGEERAKGNILERFSAQQFPDLHSELNLSSLELGDSALYFCASSVGLAGGGTGELFFGEGSRLTVL.

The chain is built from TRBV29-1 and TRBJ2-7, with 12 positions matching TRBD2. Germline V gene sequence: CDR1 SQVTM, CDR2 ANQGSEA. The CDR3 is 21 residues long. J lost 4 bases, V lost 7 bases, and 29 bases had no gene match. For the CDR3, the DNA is TGCAGCGCCCTAAGAGGAGACGAAAGACTAGCGGGAGTAAGACCGTCGTACGAGCAGTACTTC. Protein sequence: CSALRGDERLAGVRPSYEQYF.